What follows describes a single TCR beta chain. This sample is part of a study of blood T cell repertoires in COVID-19. Across the whole study: Samples representing acute and convalescent COVID-19 were sourced from the United States, Italy and Spain. PBMCs, B-cell-depleted T cells, or T cells were the source of the cDNA or gDNA that made up the material.

As processed by the authors: The assay estimated nucleated cells by amplifying reference gene primers. The data were produced by immunoSEQ multiplex PCR, yet TCRdb's version contains in-frame clones alone and is incomplete. Clone size and V and J calls were adopted from that table, with D and trimming inferred from the DNA. This sample has about 110,000 clones; about four fifths occur once, and the top ten carry just over 4%. Germline CDR1 and CDR2: MNHEY and SVGAGI. This CDR3 is built from 15 residues. V lost 7 bases to trimming and J lost 1 base, with 14 bases between them. This rearrangement joins TRBV6-5 to TRBJ2-1, with D possibly TRBD1 on 6 matching bases. This clonotype was obtained from a woman in her 70s with acute or convalescent COVID-19. Sequenced material: peripheral blood. The CDR3 region has the DNA TGTGCCAGCACCAGCCGGGACAAATCCTACAATGAGCAGTTCTTC. The encoded protein is CASTSRDKSYNEQFF.